This T cell receptor (beta chain) was recovered during a study of blood T cell repertoires in COVID-19. Study-level background: Samples representing acute and convalescent COVID-19 were sourced from the United States, Italy and Spain.

The table came from immunoSEQ multiplex PCR; TCRdb's copy has only in-frame clones and leaves some out. Altogether approximately 77,000 clones are present, roughly three quarters being singletons, with the ten largest covering about 15%. From germline, CDR1 is LNHDA and CDR2 SQIVND (reference sequence). With V trimmed by 6 bases and J by 4 bases, 11 bases remained unmatched. The CDR3 sequence is 15 residues long. The receptor was derived from a man between 65 and 85 years old with active or convalescent COVID-19. The chain links TRBV19 to TRBJ1-2; 7 nucleotides align to TRBD1. The source material was peripheral blood. As DNA, the CDR3 is TGTGCCAGTAGCCCGCCGGGACAGACCGTCTATGGCTACACCTTC. Encoded protein: CASSPPGQTVYGYTF.